The rows below give T cell receptor beta chains drawn from one sample of a study of cytomegalovirus exposure and HLA in healthy donors. Clones were sequenced by immunoSEQ multiplex PCR, and TCRdb holds only the in-frame ones, with some missing. Found here are 130,000 or so clones, around 75% of them singletons; the top ten hold 2.5% to 4%. Sequenced: PBMCs. Receptors were obtained from a man in his forties in good health and CMV-seronegative. CDR3s include the opening cysteine and the closing phenylalanine or tryptophan.

V gene	J gene	CDR3 protein
TRBV5-1	TRBJ2-1	CASTGQSSSYNEQFF
TRBV2	TRBJ2-1	CASSERDYPSYNEQFF
TRBV28	TRBJ1-6	CASSLRGANNSPLHF
TRBV5-1	TRBJ2-3	CASSPHGGATDTQYF
TRBV5-1	TRBJ2-5	CASRTLTGRKETQYF
TRBV11-1	TRBJ1-1	CASSMSPSNEAFF
TRBV6-5	TRBJ2-7	CASSHTGLNEQYF
TRBV5-1	TRBJ1-4	CASSFKGADEKLFF
TRBV6-6	TRBJ1-5	CASSWTSQNQPQHF
TRBV2	TRBJ1-1	CASLTGPGQVQGDTEAFF
TRBV6-6	TRBJ1-4	CASSYSTGYEKLFF
TRBV6-6	TRBJ1-2	CASSAPDRGIVGYTF
TRBV6-6	TRBJ2-7	CASLPGGDRAHEQYF